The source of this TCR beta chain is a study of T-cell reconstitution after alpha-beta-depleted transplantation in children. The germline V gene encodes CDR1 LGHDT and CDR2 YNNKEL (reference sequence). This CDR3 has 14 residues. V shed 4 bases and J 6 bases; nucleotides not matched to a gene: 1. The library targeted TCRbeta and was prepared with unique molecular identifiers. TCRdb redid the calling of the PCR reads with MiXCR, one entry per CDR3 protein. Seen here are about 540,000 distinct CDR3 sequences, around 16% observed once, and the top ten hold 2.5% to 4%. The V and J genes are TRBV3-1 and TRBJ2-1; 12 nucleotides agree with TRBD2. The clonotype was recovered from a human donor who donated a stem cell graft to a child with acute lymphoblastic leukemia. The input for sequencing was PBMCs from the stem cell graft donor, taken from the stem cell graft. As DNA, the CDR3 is TGTGCCAGCAGCCCTAGCGGGAGGGGCAATGAGCAGTTCTTC. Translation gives CASSPSGRGNEQFF.